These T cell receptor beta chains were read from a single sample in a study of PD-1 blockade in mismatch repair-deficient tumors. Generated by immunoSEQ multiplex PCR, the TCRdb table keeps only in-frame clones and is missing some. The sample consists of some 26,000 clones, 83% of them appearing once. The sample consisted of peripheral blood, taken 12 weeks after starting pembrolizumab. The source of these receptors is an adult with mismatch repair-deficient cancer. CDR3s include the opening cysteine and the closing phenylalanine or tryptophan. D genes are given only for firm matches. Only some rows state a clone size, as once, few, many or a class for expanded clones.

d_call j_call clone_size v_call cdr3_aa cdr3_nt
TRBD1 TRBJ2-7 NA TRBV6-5 CASSPSGTGAYEQYF TGTGCCAGCAGTCCCTCCGGGACAGGGGCCTACGAGCAGTACTTC
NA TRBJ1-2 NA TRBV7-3 CASSVWEGRTF TGTGCCAGCAGCGTCTGGGAGGGTCGAACCTTC
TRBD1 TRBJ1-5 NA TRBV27 CASSPGNRGGGHQPQHF TGTGCCAGCAGCCCCGGGAACAGGGGAGGTGGCCATCAGCCCCAGCATTTT
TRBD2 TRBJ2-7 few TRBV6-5 CASSYGTSGYEQYF TGTGCCAGCAGTTACGGGACTAGCGGCTACGAGCAGTACTTC
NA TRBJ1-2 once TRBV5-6 CASSPDQVNFLSGYTF TGTGCCAGCAGCCCCGACCAGGTGAACTTCCTTTCCGGCTACACCTTC
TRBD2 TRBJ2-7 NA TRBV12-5 CASGPPIETGLAGYAEQYF TGTGCTAGTGGACCTCCTATTGAAACGGGACTAGCGGGATATGCCGAGCAGTACTTC
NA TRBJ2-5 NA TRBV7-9 CASSFQETGQETQYF TGTGCCAGCAGCTTCCAGGAGACAGGCCAAGAGACCCAGTACTTC
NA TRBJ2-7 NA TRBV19 CASSPDGYEQYF TGTGCCAGTAGTCCGGACGGCTACGAGCAGTACTTC
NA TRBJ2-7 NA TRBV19 CASSRTNSYEQYF TGTGCCAGTAGTAGAACTAACTCCTACGAGCAGTACTTC
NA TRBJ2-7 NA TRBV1 CTSSQELTSGTMGGSYEQYF TGCACCAGCAGCCAAGAGTTAACTAGCGGGACCATGGGGGGATCCTACGAGCAGTACTTC
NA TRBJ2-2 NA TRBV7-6 CASSLTGTTGELFF TGTGCCAGCAGCTTAACAGGGACCACCGGGGAGCTGTTTTTT
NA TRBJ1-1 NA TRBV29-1 CSGGGITEAFF TGCAGCGGTGGGGGAATCACTGAAGCTTTCTTT
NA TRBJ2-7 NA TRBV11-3 CASSLDPSPLRAYEQYF TGTGCCAGCAGCTTAGACCCTAGCCCCCTGAGGGCCTACGAGCAGTACTTC
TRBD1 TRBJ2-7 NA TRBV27 CASSPGTGYEQYF TGTGCCAGCAGTCCCGGGACAGGCTACGAGCAGTACTTC
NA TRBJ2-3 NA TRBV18 CASSRDRFTDTQYF TGTGCCAGCTCACGGGACCGATTCACAGATACGCAGTATTTT
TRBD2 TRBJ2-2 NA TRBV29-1 CSVTSASANTGELFF TGCAGCGTTACTAGCGCTAGCGCGAACACCGGGGAGCTGTTTTTT
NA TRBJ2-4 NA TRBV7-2 CASSLITKAKNIQYF TGTGCCAGCAGCTTAATTACAAAAGCCAAAAACATTCAGTACTTC
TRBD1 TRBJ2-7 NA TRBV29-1 CSVVEGTGGYEQYF TGCAGCGTTGTTGAGGGGACAGGGGGCTACGAGCAGTACTTC
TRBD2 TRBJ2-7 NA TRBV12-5 CASGLVPPVKEREALSRYEQYF TGTGCTAGTGGTTTGGTACCCCCCGTTAAGGAGCGGGAGGCCTTATCCCGCTACGAGCAGTACTTC
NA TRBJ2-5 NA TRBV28 CASSLSGAWETQYF TGTGCCAGCAGTTTGTCAGGGGCCTGGGAGACCCAGTACTTC
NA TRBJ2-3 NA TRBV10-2 CASSEYRLLSTDTQYF TGCGCCAGCAGTGAGTACCGACTACTCAGCACAGATACGCAGTATTTT
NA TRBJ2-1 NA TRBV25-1 CASSILKGYNEQFF TGTGCCAGCAGTATACTGAAGGGCTACAATGAGCAGTTCTTC
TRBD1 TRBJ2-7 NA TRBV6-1 CASSEGESGGYEQYF TGTGCCAGCAGTGAAGGGGAATCAGGGGGATACGAGCAGTACTTC
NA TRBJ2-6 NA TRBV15 CATSSGPSSGANVLTF TGTGCCACCAGCAGCGGACCTAGCTCTGGGGCCAACGTCCTGACTTTC
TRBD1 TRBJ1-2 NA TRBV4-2 CASSQETGGGYTF TGTGCCAGCAGCCAAGAGACAGGGGGCGGCTACACCTTC
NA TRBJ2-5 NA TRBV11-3 CASSFGYVAEETQYF TGTGCCAGCAGCTTCGGCTACGTGGCAGAAGAGACCCAGTACTTC
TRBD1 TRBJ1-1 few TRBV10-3 CASSYSPDRGAFF TGTGCCAGCAGTTACTCCCCGGACAGGGGAGCTTTCTTT
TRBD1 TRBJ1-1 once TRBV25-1 CASEGQGGTEAFF TGTGCCAGCGAGGGACAGGGGGGAACTGAAGCTTTCTTT
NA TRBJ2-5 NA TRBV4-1 CASSPGGETQYF TGCGCCAGCAGCCCCGGGGGAGAGACCCAGTACTTC
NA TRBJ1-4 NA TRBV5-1 CASSLQGAVTNEKLFF TGCGCCAGCAGCTTGCAGGGTGCGGTAACTAATGAAAAACTGTTTTTT
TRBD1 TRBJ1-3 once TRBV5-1 CASTRTGPSSGNTIYF TGCGCCAGCACCCGGACAGGGCCCTCCTCGGGAAACACCATATATTTT
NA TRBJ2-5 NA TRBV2 CASTGTEQETQYF TGTGCCAGCACGGGGACGGAACAGGAGACCCAGTACTTC
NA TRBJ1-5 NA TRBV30 CAWSDGANQPQHF TGTGCCTGGAGTGACGGGGCCAATCAGCCCCAGCATTTT
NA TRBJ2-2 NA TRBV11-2 CASSLVAGELFF TGTGCCAGCAGCTTAGTGGCCGGGGAGCTGTTTTTT
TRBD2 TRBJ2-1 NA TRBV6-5 CASSSTRGYEQFF TGTGCCAGCAGTTCCACGCGGGGGTATGAGCAGTTCTTC
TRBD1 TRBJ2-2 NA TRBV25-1 CASSEVLGQGRGTGELFF TGTGCCAGCAGTGAGGTCTTGGGACAGGGCCGGGGGACCGGGGAGCTGTTTTTT
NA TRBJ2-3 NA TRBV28 CASSPRWGDRTDTQYF TGTGCCAGCAGCCCGCGGTGGGGAGATCGCACAGATACGCAGTATTTT